These 9 T cell receptor beta chains share one sample of origin, sequenced in a study of T cell responses to AZD1222 COVID-19 vaccine. Sequenced by immunoSEQ multiplex PCR; TCRdb stores in-frame clones only, minus some. Seen here are around 140,000 clones, roughly 89% observed once, and the top ten hold 1.7%. The starting material was peripheral blood, obtained on day 0 of AZD1222 vaccination. All receptors come from an adult in good health.

The chain employs TRBV18 and TRBJ1-4, with a weak D call TRBD1 (6 bases). V lost 2 bases to trimming and J lost 6 bases, with 13 bases between them. This CDR3 has 15 residues. Germline V gene sequence: CDR1 KGHSH, CDR2 LQKENI. The CDR3 DNA reads as TGTGCCAGCTCACCAACGCAGGGGTTGGATGAAAAACTGTTTTTT. Its protein product is CASSPTQGLDEKLFF.

The rearrangement uses TRBV2 and TRBJ2-7, with TRBD2 matching 8 bases. Trimming cost V 6 bases and J 0 bases; bases outside gene matches: 13. Germline V gene sequence: CDR1 SNHLY, CDR2 FYNNEI. The CDR3 extends over 17 amino acids. The CDR3: CASRWTVFGTSSYEQYF. The DNA of the CDR3 is TGTGCCAGCAGGTGGACCGTCTTCGGGACTAGCTCCTACGAGCAGTACTTC.

The chain has TRBV11-3 and TRBJ2-3; 7 bases agree with TRBD1. Germline CDR1 and CDR2: SGHNT and YENEEA. The length of the CDR3 is 16 residues. V trimming: 1 base; J trimming: 4 bases; junction bases outside the gene matches: 8. CDR3 loop: CASSLGIGGKADTQYF. CDR3 in DNA: TGTGCCAGCAGCTTAGGGATAGGGGGCAAGGCAGATACGCAGTATTTT.

V is TRBV30 and J is TRBJ1-2; TRBD1 matches at 8 bases. After removal of 2 bases from V and 1 base from J, the junction contained 9 bases not matched to a gene. There are 16 residues in the CDR3. Germline V gene sequence: CDR1 GTSNPN, CDR2 SVGIG (reference sequence). The CDR3 is CAWSPRTGIHNYGYTF. In nucleotides, the CDR3 is TGTGCCTGGAGTCCTAGGACAGGGATACATAACTATGGCTACACCTTC.

The rearrangement uses TRBV5-6 and TRBJ2-1; 10 bases agree with TRBD2. This CDR3 spans 15 amino acids. The V gene end was trimmed by 0 bases and the J gene end by 6 bases; junction bases not matched to a gene: 3. Germline loops: CDR1 SGHDT, CDR2 YYEEEE. The CDR3 spells CASSLGLAGVNEQFF. CDR3 nucleotides: TGTGCCAGCAGCTTGGGGCTAGCGGGAGTCAATGAGCAGTTCTTC.

The V and J genes are TRBV12-5 and TRBJ2-7; D unclear. Trimming left V 0 bases short and J 2 bases short, with 11 bases between. Germline V gene lookup returns CDR1 LGHNT and CDR2 FRNRAP. The CDR3 runs 15 residues. The DNA for the CDR3 is TGTGCTAGTGGTTTGGTAATACGGGCCACCTACGAGCAGTACTTC. It codes for CASGLVIRATYEQYF.

V is TRBV5-5 and J is TRBJ2-1; TRBD1 matches 7 bases. This CDR3 is built from 16 residues. Germline trimming cut 4 bases from V and 7 bases from J; bases unmatched to any gene: 14. Per the germline V gene, CDR1 is SGHKS and CDR2 is YYEKEE (reference sequence). The CDR3 protein is CASSPGPITGANEQFF. The DNA for the CDR3 is TGTGCCAGCAGCCCGGGTCCCATAACAGGGGCAAATGAGCAGTTCTTC.

This clone was observed once. The rearrangement uses TRBV27 and TRBJ1-1; D is ambiguous. Per the germline V gene, CDR1 is MNHEY and CDR2 is SMNVEV (reference sequence). The CDR3 covers 15 residues. V was shortened by 6 bases and J by 0 bases, with 14 bases between the two germline ends. CDR3 in amino acids: CASSSTGHLNTEAFF. The CDR3 nucleotides are TGTGCCAGCAGCTCGACTGGGCATTTGAACACTGAAGCTTTCTTT.

As regards this clone: At one boundary the junction diverges from the germline segment, which might be a read error. This sequence joins TRBV6-5 and TRBJ2-7; D gene ambiguous. Germline V gene lookup returns CDR1 MNHEY and CDR2 SVGAGI. This CDR3 comprises 14 residues. In nucleotides, the CDR3 is TGTGCCAGCAATTACGACACGTACTCCTACGAGCAGTACTTC. Encoded protein: CASNYDTYSYEQYF.